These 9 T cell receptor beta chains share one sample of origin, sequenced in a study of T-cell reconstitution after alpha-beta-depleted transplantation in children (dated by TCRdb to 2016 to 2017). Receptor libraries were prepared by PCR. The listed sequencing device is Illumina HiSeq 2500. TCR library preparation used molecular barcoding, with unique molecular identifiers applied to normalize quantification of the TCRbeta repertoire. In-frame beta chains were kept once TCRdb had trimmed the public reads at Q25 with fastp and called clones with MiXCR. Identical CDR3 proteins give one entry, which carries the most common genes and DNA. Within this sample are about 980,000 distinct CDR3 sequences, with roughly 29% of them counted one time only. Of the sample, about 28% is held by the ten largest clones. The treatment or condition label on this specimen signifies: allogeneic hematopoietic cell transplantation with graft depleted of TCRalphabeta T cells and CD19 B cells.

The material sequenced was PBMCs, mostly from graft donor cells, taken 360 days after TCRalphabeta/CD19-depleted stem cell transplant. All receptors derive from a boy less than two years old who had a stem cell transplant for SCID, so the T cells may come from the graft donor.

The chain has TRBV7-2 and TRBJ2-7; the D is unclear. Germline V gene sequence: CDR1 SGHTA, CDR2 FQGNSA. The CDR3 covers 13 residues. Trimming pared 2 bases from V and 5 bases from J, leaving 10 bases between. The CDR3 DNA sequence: TGTGCCAGCAGCTTATCCCGGGTCCACGAGCAGTACTTC. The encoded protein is CASSLSRVHEQYF.

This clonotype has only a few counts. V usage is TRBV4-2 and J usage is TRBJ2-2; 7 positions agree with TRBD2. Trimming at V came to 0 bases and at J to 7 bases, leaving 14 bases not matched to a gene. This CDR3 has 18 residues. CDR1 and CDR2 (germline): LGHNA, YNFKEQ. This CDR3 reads CASSQDQFPSGPLGELFF. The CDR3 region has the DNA TGTGCCAGCAGCCAAGATCAGTTTCCTAGCGGACCCCTCGGGGAGCTGTTTTTT.

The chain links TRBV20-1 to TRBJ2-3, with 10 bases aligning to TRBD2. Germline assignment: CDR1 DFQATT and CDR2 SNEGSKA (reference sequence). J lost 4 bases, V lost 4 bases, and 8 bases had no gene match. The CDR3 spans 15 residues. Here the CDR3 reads CSATLGLAFADTQYF. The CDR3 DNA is TGCAGTGCTACCCTGGGACTAGCGTTTGCAGATACGCAGTATTTT.

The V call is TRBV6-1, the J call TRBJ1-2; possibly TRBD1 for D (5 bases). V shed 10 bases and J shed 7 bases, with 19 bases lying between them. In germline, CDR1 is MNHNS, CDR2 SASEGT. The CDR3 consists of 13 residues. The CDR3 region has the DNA TGTGCCATTCAGCGGGGGGTACTACCTGGCTACACCTTC. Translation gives CAIQRGVLPGYTF.

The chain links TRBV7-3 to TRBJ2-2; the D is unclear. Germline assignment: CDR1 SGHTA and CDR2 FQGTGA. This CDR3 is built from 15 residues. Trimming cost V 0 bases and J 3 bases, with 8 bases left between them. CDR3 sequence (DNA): TGTGCCAGCAGCTTAACGACTTATTACACCGGGGAGCTGTTTTTT. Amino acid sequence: CASSLTTYYTGELFF.

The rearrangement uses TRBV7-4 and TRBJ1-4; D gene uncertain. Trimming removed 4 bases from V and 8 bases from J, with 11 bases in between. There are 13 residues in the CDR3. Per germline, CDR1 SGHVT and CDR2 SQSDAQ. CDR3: CASSSPKWEKLFF. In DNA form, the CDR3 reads TGTGCCAGCAGCTCTCCAAAATGGGAAAAACTGTTTTTT.

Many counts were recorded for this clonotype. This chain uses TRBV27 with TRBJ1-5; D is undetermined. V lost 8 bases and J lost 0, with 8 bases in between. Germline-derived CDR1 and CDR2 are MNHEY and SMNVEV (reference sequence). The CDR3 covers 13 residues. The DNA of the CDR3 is TGTGCCAGCTCTCAGAATAGCAATCAGCCCCAGCATTTT. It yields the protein CASSQNSNQPQHF.

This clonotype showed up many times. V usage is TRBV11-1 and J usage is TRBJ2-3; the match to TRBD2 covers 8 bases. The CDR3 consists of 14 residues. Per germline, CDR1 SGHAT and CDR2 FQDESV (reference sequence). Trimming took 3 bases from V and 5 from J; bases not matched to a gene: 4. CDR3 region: CASSFGRGGDTQYF. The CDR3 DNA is TGTGCCAGCAGCTTCGGGAGGGGGGGAGATACGCAGTATTTT.

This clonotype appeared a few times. CDR3 in amino acids: CASSLVGRTINSPLHF. The DNA of the CDR3 is TGTGCCAGCAGCTTAGTCGGTCGAACTATTAATTCACCCCTCCACTTT. The rearrangement joins TRBV7-8 to TRBJ1-6, with D hard to call. This CDR3 is 16 amino acids long. The V gene lost 1 base and the J gene lost 6 bases, with 13 bases spanning the gap. In germline, CDR1 is SGHVS, CDR2 FQNEAQ.